The 32 T cell receptor beta chains given below trace back to one sample, sequenced in a study of blood T cell repertoires in COVID-19 (TCRdb year 2020). Library prep was done by the immunoSEQ multiplex PCR assay. TCRdb re-hosts the immuneACCESS table, in-frame sequences only. Its copies lack some clones; in the studies checked, an unresolved V gene accounts for under half of them, and the cause for the rest is not known. This sample lists more than 200,000 clones; 70% to 90% were detected once. The ten largest clones add up to around 3% of the sample. Specimen: peripheral blood. The receptors derive from a young man with active or convalescent COVID-19.

This chain connects TRBV20-1 to TRBJ2-1; D gene ambiguous. The CDR3 contains 10 residues. Trimming took off 6 bases at V and 9 bases at J, with 9 bases between the two ends. CDR1 and CDR2 (germline): DFQATT, SNEGSKA (reference sequence). The CDR3 region has the DNA TGCAGTGCCGCGAACGTTGAGCAGTTCTTC. This sequence encodes CSAANVEQFF.

The chain carries TRBV7-2 and TRBJ2-1, with 9 positions matching TRBD2. This CDR3 has 16 residues. The V gene's germline CDR1 is SGHTA and CDR2 FQGNSA. V was pared by 1 base and J by 4 bases, with 5 bases of the junction left unmatched. In DNA, the CDR3 is TGTGCCAGCAGCTTAGAAGGCCTAGCGGGATACAATGAGCAGTTCTTC. Residues: CASSLEGLAGYNEQFF.

The chain is built from TRBV5-1 and TRBJ2-2; 7 bases map to TRBD1. The CDR3 contains 16 residues. V was pared by 0 bases and J by 7 bases, with 9 bases of the junction left unmatched. Germline CDR1 SGHRS, CDR2 YFSETQ. CDR3 protein: CASSLAIGTANGELFF. The CDR3 nucleotides are TGCGCCAGCAGCTTGGCCATAGGGACAGCGAACGGGGAGCTGTTTTTT.

The chain links TRBV6-6 to TRBJ2-7; D is unresolved. Germline CDR1 and CDR2: MNHNY and SVGAGI (reference sequence). The CDR3 extends over 11 amino acids. V was clipped by 10 bases and J by 2 bases, with 9 bases between them. In DNA form, the CDR3 reads TGTGCCACCACCCAGGCCTACGAGCAGTACTTC. Protein: CATTQAYEQYF.

The V gene is TRBV18, the J gene TRBJ2-7, with D maybe TRBD2 (6 bases). V lost 3 bases and J 5 bases, leaving 14 bases between the germline ends. The germline V gene encodes CDR1 KGHSH and CDR2 LQKENI. The CDR3 runs to 14 residues. CDR3 region: CASSPLASVNEQYF. The CDR3 nucleotides read TGTGCCAGCTCACCGCTAGCGAGTGTCAACGAGCAGTACTTC.

The CDR3 spells CASSTSYEQYF. CDR3 DNA: TGTGCCAGCAGTACTAGCTACGAGCAGTACTTC. The chain combines TRBV6-5 with TRBJ2-7; perhaps TRBD2 as D (5 bases). This CDR3 region has 11 residues. V gave up 5 bases and J gave up 3 bases, with 5 bases separating them. Germline loops: CDR1 MNHEY, CDR2 SVGAGI.

A remark on this clone: The same CDR3 also results from other DNA sequences found in this sample. The J gene is TRBJ1-2, the V gene TRBV5-1, with 7 positions matching TRBD1. The germline V gene has CDR1 SGHRS and CDR2 YFSETQ. This CDR3 is built from 13 residues. V shed 0 bases and J 4 bases; nucleotides not matched to a gene: 0. The CDR3 is CASSLDRGYGYTF. CDR3 bases: TGCGCCAGCAGCTTGGACAGGGGCTATGGCTACACCTTC.

The CDR3: CATSDWTGVGGYTF. CDR3 bases: TGTGCCACCAGTGATTGGACAGGGGTAGGTGGCTACACCTTC. This sequence joins TRBV24-1 and TRBJ1-2; 9 nucleotides match TRBD1. This CDR3 is built from 14 residues. Trimming removed 2 bases from V and 7 bases from J; junction bases left unmatched: 4. CDR1 and CDR2 from the germline V gene are KGHDR and SFDVKD.

This chain uses TRBV4-3 with TRBJ2-2, with TRBD2 identical over 12 bases. The V and J ends lost 4 bases and 7 bases, in that order; junction bases with no gene match: 10. Per germline, CDR1 LGHNA and CDR2 YSLEER. The CDR3 is 17 amino acids. For the CDR3, the DNA is TGCGCCAGCAGCCCTCAGACTAGCGGGAGTGGGAGCGGGGAGCTGTTTTTT. It specifies CASSPQTSGSGSGELFF.

This chain uses TRBV6-2 or TRBV6-3 with TRBJ2-2; 8 bases agree with TRBD1. The CDR3 sequence is 15 residues long. V was pared by 5 bases and J by 2 bases, with 4 bases of the junction left unmatched. CDR1 and CDR2 (germline): MNHEY, SVGEGT. CDR3 in DNA: TGTGCCAGCAGTCCAGGGGGCTTCAACACCGGGGAGCTGTTTTTT. It specifies CASSPGGFNTGELFF.

This chain joins TRBV5-4 and TRBJ1-6; tentatively, D is TRBD1 (6 bases). Germline lookup yields CDR1 SGHNT and CDR2 YYREEE (reference sequence). This CDR3 comprises 15 residues. V lost 4 bases and J lost 3, with 11 bases in between. The CDR3 protein is CASSPQGNYNSPLHF. Written as DNA, the CDR3 is TGTGCCAGCAGCCCCCAGGGGAACTATAATTCACCCCTCCACTTT.

The J gene is TRBJ1-6, the V gene TRBV11-2, with D unclear. V shed 5 bases and J shed 9 bases, with 11 bases lying between them. Germline V CDR1 and CDR2: SGHAT, FQNNGV. This CDR3 is 13 amino acids long. In DNA, the CDR3 is TGTGCCAGCAGCCCCCCTTCTAGTTCACCCCTCCACTTT. It is translated as CASSPPSSSPLHF. The full variable domain, its missing parts supplied by reference TRBV11-2 and TRBJ1-6, is EAGVAQSPRYKIIEKRQSVAFWCNPISGHATLYWYQQILGQGPKLLIQFQNNGVVDDSQLPKDRFSAERLKGVDSTLKIQPAKLEDSAVYLCASSPPSSSPLHFGNGTRLTVT.

A few counts support this clone. The gene calls are TRBV12-3 or TRBV12-4 and TRBJ1-1, with a weak D call TRBD1 (6 bases). Trimming stripped 5 bases from V and 13 bases from J, with 20 bases between. The CDR3 length is 13 residues. The CDR3 here is CASSRTVVDLGFF. As DNA, the CDR3 is TGTGCCAGCAGTCGGACAGTGGTCGACTTGGGTTTCTTT.

This rearrangement joins TRBV4-3 to TRBJ1-3, with a tentative D call TRBD1 (6 bases). The CDR3 spans 15 residues. The germline CDR1 and CDR2 sequences are LGHNA and YSLEER. Deletions cut 1 base from V and 2 bases from J, with 9 bases between. As DNA, the CDR3 is TGCGCCAGCAGCCAAGTCAGGACAGCTGGAAACACCATATATTTT. This sequence encodes CASSQVRTAGNTIYF.

This chain's CDR3 is CASSQGQGAKNEQYF. The DNA for the CDR3 is TGCGCCAGCAGCCAAGGGCAGGGGGCTAAAAACGAGCAGTACTTC. V gene TRBV4-3 combines with J gene TRBJ2-7, with TRBD1 matching over 8 bases. The CDR3 is 15 amino acids. With V trimmed by 1 base and J by 5 bases, 7 bases remained unmatched. CDR1 and CDR2 (germline): LGHNA, YSLEER.

This chain joins TRBV20-1 and TRBJ2-3, with D tentatively TRBD1 (6 bases). The CDR3 runs 14 residues. With 3 bases removed from V and 3 bases from J, the gap between germline ends came to 13 bases. Germline V lookup: CDR1 DFQATT, CDR2 SNEGSKA (reference sequence). The CDR3 loop reads CSASPPQGTDTQYF. In DNA, the CDR3 is TGCAGTGCTAGTCCCCCCCAGGGGACAGATACGCAGTATTTT.

The genes are TRBV27 and TRBJ1-1; D perhaps matches TRBD1 (5 bases). V lost 2 bases to trimming and J lost 7 bases, with 11 bases between them. From germline, CDR1 is MNHEY and CDR2 SMNVEV (reference sequence). The CDR3 contains 13 residues. The CDR3 DNA follows: TGTGCCAGCAGTTTAAGTATGACAGTTGAAGCTTTCTTT. Amino acids: CASSLSMTVEAFF.

This rearrangement joins TRBV6-5 to TRBJ1-4, with no clear D. From germline, CDR1 is MNHEY and CDR2 SVGAGI. The V end lost 7 bases, the J end lost 3 bases, and 12 bases lay between the germline ends. This CDR3 has 14 amino acids. The CDR3 DNA follows: TGTGCCAGCATGCTAGGCCAAGCTAATGAAAAACTGTTTTTT. Protein: CASMLGQANEKLFF.

J is TRBJ2-1 and V is TRBV28, with D perhaps matching TRBD2 (5 bases). Germline V CDR1 and CDR2: MDHEN, SYDVKM. The CDR3 sequence is 15 residues long. Trimming removed 2 bases at V and 2 bases at J, with 10 bases between. The CDR3 loop reads CASSLRPAAYNEQFF. Written as DNA, the CDR3 is TGTGCCAGCAGTTTACGACCAGCGGCCTACAATGAGCAGTTCTTC.

The chain has TRBV11-2 and TRBJ2-7; weak D call: TRBD1 (5 bases). The CDR3 covers 13 residues. The V end was cut by 0 bases, the J end by 5 bases, with 8 bases between. Germline values: CDR1 SGHAT, CDR2 FQNNGV. CDR3 nucleotide sequence: TGTGCCAGCAGCTTAGATATGGGGCACGAGCAGTACTTC. Encoded protein: CASSLDMGHEQYF.

The chain combines TRBV27 with TRBJ2-7; 8 positions agree with TRBD1. J gave up 11 bases and V 5 bases, and 8 bases lay outside the gene matches. CDR3 length equals 12 residues. From germline, CDR1 is MNHEY and CDR2 SMNVEV (reference sequence). As DNA, the CDR3 is TGTGCCAGCAGTGCTAGGGACAGGCCAAAGTACTTC. Its protein is CASSARDRPKYF.

This clone was seen just once. J is TRBJ2-7 and V is TRBV9; weak D call: TRBD1 (5 bases). CDR3 length: 12 amino acids. V was cut by 4 bases and J by 6 bases, with 11 bases left in between. Germline V lookup: CDR1 SGDLS, CDR2 YYNGEE. Here the CDR3 DNA reads TGTGCCAGCAGCCCAGGGAACAGCGAGCAGTACTTC. Its protein product is CASSPGNSEQYF.

The chain carries TRBV3-1 (or the pseudogene TRBV3-2) and TRBJ2-1, with 9 nucleotides matching TRBD1. After removal of 3 bases from V and 5 bases from J, the junction contained 17 bases not matched to a gene. Germline lookup yields CDR1 LGHDT and CDR2 YNNKEL (reference sequence). This CDR3 spans 19 amino acids. The CDR3 here is CASSQRVKPGQGNHNEQFF. CDR3 coding DNA: TGTGCCAGCAGCCAGAGAGTGAAACCGGGACAGGGTAATCACAATGAGCAGTTCTTC.

This rearrangement joins TRBV11-3 to TRBJ2-1; 7 bases match TRBD1. The V gene end was trimmed by 1 base and the J gene end by 4 bases; junction bases not matched to a gene: 10. The CDR3 sequence is 17 residues long. CDR1 and CDR2 from the germline V gene are SGHNT and YENEEA. CDR3 DNA: TGTGCCAGCAGCTTAGGTTCGCCAGGGGGACCTTACAATGAGCAGTTCTTC. Protein sequence: CASSLGSPGGPYNEQFF.

The chain uses TRBV9 and TRBJ1-4; D gene unclear. Germline values: CDR1 SGDLS, CDR2 YYNGEE. The length of the CDR3 is 15 residues. V was pared by 0 bases and J by 3 bases, with 9 bases between. The CDR3 is CASSVAGFANEKLFF. Here the CDR3 DNA reads TGTGCCAGCAGCGTAGCAGGATTTGCTAATGAAAAACTGTTTTTT.

The chain carries TRBV6-5 and TRBJ1-2; 12 nucleotides line up with TRBD1. With 4 bases clipped from V and 6 bases from J, the junction kept 6 bases outside the gene matches. The germline CDR1 and CDR2 sequences are MNHEY and SVGAGI. The CDR3 is 15 amino acids. The CDR3 region is CASSWDRGQVDGYTF. CDR3 DNA sequence: TGTGCCAGCAGTTGGGACAGGGGGCAGGTGGATGGCTACACCTTC.

This rearrangement joins TRBV4-2 to TRBJ2-7; TRBD2 matches 8 bases. This CDR3 comprises 18 residues. Trimming removed 0 bases from V and 7 bases from J; junction bases left unmatched: 17. CDR1 is LGHNA and CDR2 is YNFKEQ in the germline V gene. CDR3 in amino acids: CASSQDNGSGGSQGEQYF. The CDR3 coding sequence is TGTGCCAGCAGCCAAGATAACGGATCGGGGGGGAGTCAGGGTGAGCAGTACTTC.

The chain is built from TRBV5-1 and TRBJ1-5; 7 nucleotides match TRBD1. In germline, CDR1 is SGHRS, CDR2 YFSETQ. CDR3 size: 15 residues. Unmatched junction bases numbered 6, after V lost 3 bases and J lost 3 bases. CDR3: CASSSTGASNQPQHF. As DNA, the CDR3 is TGCGCCAGCAGCTCTACAGGGGCCTCCAATCAGCCCCAGCATTTT.

DNA for the CDR3: TGTGCCAGCAGCTTAGTGAAGGGGCCCACCGGGGAGCTGTTTTTT. The encoded protein is CASSLVKGPTGELFF. The V and J genes are TRBV7-2 and TRBJ2-2; a possible D gene is TRBD1 (5 bases). The CDR3 extends over 15 amino acids. With 1 base removed from V and 4 bases from J, the gap between germline ends came to 10 bases. The germline CDR1 and CDR2 sequences are SGHTA and FQGNSA.

This chain uses TRBV6-8 with TRBJ1-1; D is uncertain. V lost 7 bases and J lost 0, with 15 bases in between. The germline V gene encodes CDR1 MNHGY and CDR2 SAAAGT. This CDR3 has 15 residues. The DNA of the CDR3 is TGTGCCAGCATTCCCGTCGCGGAGATGAACACTGAAGCTTTCTTT. Encoded protein: CASIPVAEMNTEAFF.

This clone appeared a single time. CDR3 sequence reads: CASSSVQGVDRYGYTF. For the CDR3, the DNA is TGCGCCAGCAGCTCCGTACAGGGTGTAGATCGCTATGGCTACACCTTC. The chain has TRBV5-1 and TRBJ1-2; the D gene is possibly TRBD1 (6 bases). V dropped 3 bases and J dropped 4 bases, with 19 bases sitting between them. The CDR3 is made up of 16 amino acids. Per germline, CDR1 SGHRS and CDR2 YFSETQ.

J is TRBJ2-1 and V is TRBV6-6; maybe TRBD1 (5 bases). The ends were cut back, 2 bases at V and 0 bases at J, with 8 bases in the middle. From germline, CDR1 is MNHNY and CDR2 SVGAGI (reference sequence). This CDR3 region has 15 residues. CDR3 sequence reads: CASSYQGSSYNEQFF. CDR3 DNA: TGTGCCAGCAGTTACCAGGGATCCTCCTACAATGAGCAGTTCTTC.